The present T cell receptor (beta chain) was sequenced within a study of CD8+ T cells in alopecia areata. Whole-study results and caveats: Amid tofacitinib therapy, many expanded lesional clones stayed present in scalp and blood. Both scalp clonality and the expanded CD8+ clones among the top 100 showed a significant decrease with tofacitinib.

Turning to this clone: No antigen is known for it.

The V gene end was trimmed by 1 base and the J gene end by 8 bases; junction bases not matched to a gene: 10. The CDR3 spans 16 residues. CDR1 is LGHNA, CDR2 YSLEER, per germline. Extraction of RNA preceded its reverse transcription into cDNA, which served as the sequencing template. Only in-frame clones appear in the TCRdb table, and some are missing; sequencing was by immunoSEQ multiplex PCR. The sample shows approximately 180,000 clones, just under 65% of them seen only once. Treatment meaning: oral pan-JAK inhibitor, 5-10 mg twice daily. Collected material from alopecia areata patients comprised lesional scalp punch biopsies and peripheral blood.

The chain joins TRBV4-3 to TRBJ1-4, with 7 bases identical to TRBD1. The TCR was taken from a human donor with alopecia areata. The sample in question was CD4+ T cells sorted from blood, obtained at approximately week 49, from a patient treated with tofacitinib. CDR3 residues: CASSQGTGAFFEKLFF. The CDR3, as DNA: TGCGCCAGCAGCCAAGGGACAGGAGCCTTTTTCGAAAAACTGTTTTTT.